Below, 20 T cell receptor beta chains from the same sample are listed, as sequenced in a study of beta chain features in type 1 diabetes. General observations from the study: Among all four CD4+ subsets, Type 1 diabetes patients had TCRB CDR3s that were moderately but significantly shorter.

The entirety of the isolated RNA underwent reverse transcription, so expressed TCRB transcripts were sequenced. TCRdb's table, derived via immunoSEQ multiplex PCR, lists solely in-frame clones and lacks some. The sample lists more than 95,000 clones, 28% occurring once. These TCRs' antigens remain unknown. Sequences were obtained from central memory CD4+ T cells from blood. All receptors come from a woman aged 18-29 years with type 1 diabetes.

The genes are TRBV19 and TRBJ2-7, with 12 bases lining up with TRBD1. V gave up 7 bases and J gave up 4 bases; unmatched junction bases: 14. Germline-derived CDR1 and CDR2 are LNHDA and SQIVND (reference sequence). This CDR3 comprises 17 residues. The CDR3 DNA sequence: TGTGCCAGTACCCCGGGGATGGCGGGACAGGGGGCTTACGAGCAGTACTTC. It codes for CASTPGMAGQGAYEQYF. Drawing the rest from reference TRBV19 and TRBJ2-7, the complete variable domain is DGGITQSPKYLFRKEGQNVTLSCEQNLNHDAMYWYRQDPGQGLRLIYYSQIVNDFQKGDIAEGYSVSREKKESFPLTVTSAQKNPTAFYLCASTPGMAGQGAYEQYFGPGTRLTVT.

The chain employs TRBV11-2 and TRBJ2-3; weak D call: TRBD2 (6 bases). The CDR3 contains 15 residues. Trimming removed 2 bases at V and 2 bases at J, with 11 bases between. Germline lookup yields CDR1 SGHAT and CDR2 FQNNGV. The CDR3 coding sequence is TGTGCCAGCAGCTTAACTAGCCGACACACAGATACGCAGTATTTT. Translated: CASSLTSRHTDTQYF. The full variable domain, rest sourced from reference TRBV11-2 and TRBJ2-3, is EAGVAQSPRYKIIEKRQSVAFWCNPISGHATLYWYQQILGQGPKLLIQFQNNGVVDDSQLPKDRFSAERLKGVDSTLKIQPAKLEDSAVYLCASSLTSRHTDTQYFGPGTRLTVL.

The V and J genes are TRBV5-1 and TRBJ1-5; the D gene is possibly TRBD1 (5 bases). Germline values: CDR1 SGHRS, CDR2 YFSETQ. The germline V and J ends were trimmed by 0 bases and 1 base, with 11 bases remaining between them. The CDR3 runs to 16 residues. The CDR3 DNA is TGCGCCAGCAGCTTGGAAGGGGAAGGAAGCAATCAGCCCCAGCATTTT. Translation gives CASSLEGEGSNQPQHF.

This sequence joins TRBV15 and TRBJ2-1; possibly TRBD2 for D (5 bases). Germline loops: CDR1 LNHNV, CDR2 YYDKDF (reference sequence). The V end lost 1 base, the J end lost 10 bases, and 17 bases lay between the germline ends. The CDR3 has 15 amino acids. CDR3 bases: TGTGCCACCAGCAGAGTTTTCTCGGTTGGCGGGGAGCAGTTCTTC. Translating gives CATSRVFSVGGEQFF.

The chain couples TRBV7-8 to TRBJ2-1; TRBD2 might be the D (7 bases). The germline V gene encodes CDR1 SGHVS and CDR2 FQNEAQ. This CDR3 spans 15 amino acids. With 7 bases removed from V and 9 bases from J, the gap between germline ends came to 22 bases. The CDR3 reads CASTPQGGGPREQFF. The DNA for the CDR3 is TGTGCCAGCACCCCGCAAGGGGGAGGGCCCCGTGAGCAGTTCTTC.

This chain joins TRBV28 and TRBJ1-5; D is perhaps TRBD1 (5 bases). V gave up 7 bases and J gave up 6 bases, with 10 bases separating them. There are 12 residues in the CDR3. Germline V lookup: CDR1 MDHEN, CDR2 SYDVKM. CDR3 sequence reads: CASKPRAQPQHF. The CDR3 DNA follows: TGTGCCAGCAAACCCAGGGCTCAGCCCCAGCATTTT.

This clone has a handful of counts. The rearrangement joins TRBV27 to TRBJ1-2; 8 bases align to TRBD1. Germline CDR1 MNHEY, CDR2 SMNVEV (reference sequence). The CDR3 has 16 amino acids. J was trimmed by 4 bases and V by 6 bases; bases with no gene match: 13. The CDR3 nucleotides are TGTGCCAGCAGGGGGACAGGCGTACGACCGGGCTATGGCTACACCTTC. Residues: CASRGTGVRPGYGYTF.

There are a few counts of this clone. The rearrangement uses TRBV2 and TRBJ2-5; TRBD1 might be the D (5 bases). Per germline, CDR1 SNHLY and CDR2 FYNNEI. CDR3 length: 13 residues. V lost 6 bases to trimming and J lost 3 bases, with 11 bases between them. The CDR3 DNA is TGTGCCAGCAGAAGCTCAGGGAAAGAGACCCAGTACTTC. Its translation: CASRSSGKETQYF.

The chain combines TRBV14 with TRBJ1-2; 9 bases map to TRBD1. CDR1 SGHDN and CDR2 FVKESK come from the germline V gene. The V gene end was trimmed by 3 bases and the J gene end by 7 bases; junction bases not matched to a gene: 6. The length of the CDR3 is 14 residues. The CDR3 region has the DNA TGTGCCAGCAGCCACCACGGACAGGGGTCTGGCTACACCTTC. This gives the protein CASSHHGQGSGYTF. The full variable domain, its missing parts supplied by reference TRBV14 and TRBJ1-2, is EAGVTQFPSHSVIEKGQTVTLRCDPISGHDNLYWYRRVMGKEIKFLLHFVKESKQDESGMPNNRFLAERTGGTYSTLKVQPAELEDSGVYFCASSHHGQGSGYTFGSGTRLTVV.

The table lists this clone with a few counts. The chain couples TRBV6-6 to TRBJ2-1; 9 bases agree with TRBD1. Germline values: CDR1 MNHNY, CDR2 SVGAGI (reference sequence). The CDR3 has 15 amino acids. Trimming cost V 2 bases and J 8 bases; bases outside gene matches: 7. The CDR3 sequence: CASSYETGGAYEQFF. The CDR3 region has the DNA TGTGCCAGCAGTTACGAGACAGGGGGAGCATATGAGCAGTTCTTC.

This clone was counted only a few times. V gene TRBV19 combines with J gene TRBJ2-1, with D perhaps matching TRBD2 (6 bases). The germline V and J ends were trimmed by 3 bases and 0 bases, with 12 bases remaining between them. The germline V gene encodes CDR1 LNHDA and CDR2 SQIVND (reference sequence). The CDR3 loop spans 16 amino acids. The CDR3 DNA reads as TGTGCCAGTAGTATTAATCCGCGGGACTCCTACAATGAGCAGTTCTTC. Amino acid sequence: CASSINPRDSYNEQFF.

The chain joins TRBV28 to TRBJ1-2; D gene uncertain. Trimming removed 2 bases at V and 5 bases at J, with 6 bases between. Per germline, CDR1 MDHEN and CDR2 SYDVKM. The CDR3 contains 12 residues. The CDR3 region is CASSLIGYGYTF. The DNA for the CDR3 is TGTGCCAGCAGTTTAATCGGGTATGGCTACACCTTC.

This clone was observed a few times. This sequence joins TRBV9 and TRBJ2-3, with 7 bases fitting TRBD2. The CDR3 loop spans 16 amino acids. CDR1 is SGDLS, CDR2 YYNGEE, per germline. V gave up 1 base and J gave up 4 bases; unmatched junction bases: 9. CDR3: CASSVSGIVVSDTQYF. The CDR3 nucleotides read TGTGCCAGCAGCGTAAGCGGGATCGTGGTTTCAGATACGCAGTATTTT.

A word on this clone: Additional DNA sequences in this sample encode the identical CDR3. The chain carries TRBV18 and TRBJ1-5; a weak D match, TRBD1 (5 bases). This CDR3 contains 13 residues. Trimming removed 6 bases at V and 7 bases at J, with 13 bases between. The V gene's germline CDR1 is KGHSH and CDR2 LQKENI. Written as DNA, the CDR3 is TGTGCCAGCTCTCCCGACAGAGAGCAGCCCCAGCATTTT. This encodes CASSPDREQPQHF.

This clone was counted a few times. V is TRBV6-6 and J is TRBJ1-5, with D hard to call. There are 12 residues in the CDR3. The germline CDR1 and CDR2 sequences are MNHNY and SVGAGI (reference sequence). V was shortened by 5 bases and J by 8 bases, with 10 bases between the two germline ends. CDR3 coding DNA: TGTGCCAGCAGTCCCCCTCAGGAGCCCCAGCATTTT. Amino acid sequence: CASSPPQEPQHF.

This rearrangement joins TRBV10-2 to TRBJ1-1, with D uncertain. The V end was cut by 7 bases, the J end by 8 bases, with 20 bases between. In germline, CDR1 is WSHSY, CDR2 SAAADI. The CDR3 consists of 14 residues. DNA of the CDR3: TGCGCCAGCACCTCACCTGGGGAGGGCTTCGAAGCTTTCTTT. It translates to CASTSPGEGFEAFF.

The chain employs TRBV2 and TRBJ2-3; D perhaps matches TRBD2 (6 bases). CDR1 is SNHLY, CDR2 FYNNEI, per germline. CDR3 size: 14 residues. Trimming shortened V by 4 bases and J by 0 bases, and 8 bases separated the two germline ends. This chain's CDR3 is CASSGSGSTDTQYF. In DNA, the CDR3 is TGTGCCAGCAGTGGGAGCGGGAGCACAGATACGCAGTATTTT.

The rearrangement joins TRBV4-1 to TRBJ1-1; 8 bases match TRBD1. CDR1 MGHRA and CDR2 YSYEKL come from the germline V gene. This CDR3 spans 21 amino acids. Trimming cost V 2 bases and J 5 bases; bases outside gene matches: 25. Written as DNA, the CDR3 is TGCGCCAGCAGCCAAAGGGGACAGGCGAACCAAATAAACATGGGAAGAACTGAAGCTTTCTTT. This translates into CASSQRGQANQINMGRTEAFF.

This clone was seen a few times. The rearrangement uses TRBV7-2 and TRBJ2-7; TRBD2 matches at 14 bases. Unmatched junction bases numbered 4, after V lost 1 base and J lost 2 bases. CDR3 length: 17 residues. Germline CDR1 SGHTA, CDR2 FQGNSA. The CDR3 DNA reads TGTGCCAGCAGCTTAGGGGGACTAGCGGGAGATCCCTACGAGCAGTACTTC. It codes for CASSLGGLAGDPYEQYF.

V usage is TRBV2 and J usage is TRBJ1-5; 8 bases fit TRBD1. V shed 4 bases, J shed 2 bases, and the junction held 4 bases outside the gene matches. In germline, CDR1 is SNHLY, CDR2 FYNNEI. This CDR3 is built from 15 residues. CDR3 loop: CASSGSGGRNQPQHF. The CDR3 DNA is TGTGCCAGCAGTGGGTCAGGGGGCCGCAATCAGCCCCAGCATTTT.